This T cell receptor (beta chain) was identified in a study of Graves' ophthalmopathy and Graves' hyperthyroidism (dated by TCRdb to the late 2010s). For context, the study as a whole: Peripheral blood was collected before any treatment was given, at the time of initial diagnosis. TCR beta repertoire signatures were used to distinguish Graves' ophthalmopathy from Graves' hyperthyroidism and to predict progression to ophthalmopathy. In total, some 130 blood samples were TCR-sequenced: 40 to 45 ophthalmopathy, some 75 hyperthyroidism and some 17 hyperthyroidism-to-ophthalmopathy patients. To explore V-J signatures distinguishing ophthalmopathy from hyperthyroidism, a discovery set of around 97 patients (43 ophthalmopathy, roughly 56 stable hyperthyroidism) was enrolled. For independent validation, a separate cohort was made up of 18 hyperthyroidism patients plus 17 patients who later progressed from hyperthyroidism to ophthalmopathy. In a handful of hyperthyroidism patients, the T-cell repertoires found in thyroid tissue were compared with those found in blood. Once sampling was done, hyperthyroidism patients were given methimazole at a starting dose of 30 mg daily, while ophthalmopathy patients were given high-dose intravenous methylprednisolone. For training and testing, the approximately 92 patients in the discovery cohort were randomly divided in a 7:3 ratio.

Hyperthyroidism was considered stable if no progression to ophthalmopathy occurred within 18 months of follow-up. Patients with hyperthyroidism were aged 18 to 65 years, had been newly diagnosed, and had a disease duration of less than 2 months. Patients were excluded if they had other autoimmune diseases, uncontrolled infections, pregnancy or lactation. Clinical symptoms, serum thyroxine, TRAb, thyroid ultrasound and orbital computed tomography were used for diagnosis. PBMCs were isolated from 7.5 to 10 ml of fresh peripheral blood by Ficoll-Paque density gradient centrifugation. Trizol reagent was used to extract the total RNA, and its quality was then checked on an Agilent 2100 Bioanalyzer. For repertoire sequencing, TCR beta CDR3 regions were amplified from RNA transcripts. The first round was an RT-PCR using HTBI primers with the Qiagen OneStep RT-PCR kit, and this first round was followed by a second-round multiplex PCR, then size selection and purification. The libraries underwent paired-end sequencing with 100 bp reads on an Illumina HiSeq2000. The paper's processing steps were these. SOAPnuke was used to process the reads, throwing out any read that had adapters, had uncalled bases, had a mean Phred below 15, or lacked an exact constant-primer or identifier match. High-quality paired reads were merged with COPE v1.2.5. Each unique nucleotide sequence was treated as a clonotype, and MiTCR v1.1 was used to align the clonotypes to the IMGT TRB V, D and J references. Only V-J combinations with frequency above 0.0001 were analysed, covering approximately 99% of repertoires. A TCR clonal expansion and chaos score per V-J combination was defined as the ratio of F50 clonal expansion to chaos observed in the TCRdist matrix. Welch's t-statistics and random forest were used to narrow the features down to more than 10 V-J combinations, which were then fed into a naive Bayes classifier. The Morisita-Horn index was used to measure how similar the thyroid and blood repertoires were. The public reads were reanalyzed by TCRdb: fastp trimming at Q25, MiXCR alignment, in-frame beta chains only. Rows are combined by CDR3 protein, so each entry shows the most common genes and DNA. The V and J calls and clone size come from TCRdb's table, not from the authors' own analysis. The sample records 400,000 to 450,000 distinct CDR3 sequences, around 20% of which are singletons. The ten biggest clones cover 2.5% to 3% of the sample.

On this clonotype itself: Its target antigen remains unknown. No much larger clonotype is one base removed from it; base qualities were not supplied.

On the study overall, not on this receptor specifically: Most of the expanded thyroid clonotypes with a frequency above 0.001 were also detected in blood, and it was suggested that the thyroid immune response may be reflected by blood repertoires. The 13-signature model separated ophthalmopathy from stable hyperthyroidism with approximately 90% sensitivity and 81.08% specificity in cross-validation, and 80%/75% in the test set. In validation, the model predicted ophthalmopathy progression with less than 71% sensitivity and less than 80% specificity; fewer than 15 predicted patients were CT-confirmed with GO in a median of 6.5 months. Sample size was not statistically predetermined, and group allocation was not concealed from the investigators.

The CDR3 goes from the cysteine to the phenylalanine over 15 residues. The read is trimmed to its CDR3 DNA, 45 bases read in frame from base 1. Trimming removed 6 bases from V and 9 bases from J; the gene matches leave 15 bases unexplained. From the germline V gene (reference sequence), CDR1 is DFQATT and CDR2 is SNEGSKA. Sequenced input: peripheral blood. The chain joins TRBV20-1 to TRBJ2-1, and TRBD2 aligns with 9 junction nucleotides. The origin of this receptor is a woman under 30 with stable Graves' hyperthyroidism. Donor details come from another sample of the same person, matched by shared clones. CDR3 region: CSAPDSGSPLGEQFF. The DNA sequence follows: TGCAGTGCGCCTGATAGCGGGAGTCCCTTGGGTGAGCAGTTCTTC.